This T cell receptor (beta chain) was observed in a study of cytomegalovirus exposure and HLA in healthy donors. Overall study findings and caveats: V segments that were indistinguishable, TRBV6-2 and TRBV6-3 among them, were omitted from analysis. The sole available immune exposure information was CMV serostatus.

The PCR was carried out with 60 Vbeta primers and 13 Jbeta primers. In the authors' workflow: Later reanalysis found roughly 80 million unique TCR beta chains, roughly 9.9 million of them shared. Sequenced by immunoSEQ multiplex PCR; TCRdb stores in-frame clones only, minus some. V, J and clone size were drawn from that table, and D and trimming were deduced from the DNA. The profile shows roughly 150,000 clones, roughly 75% of them singletons. With 6 bases clipped from V and 9 bases from J, the junction kept 15 bases outside the gene matches. Germline CDR1 is MNHEY and CDR2 is SVGAGI. CDR3 size: 15 residues. Details on this clone: Its target is unknown.

Each donor was healthy, and each was a bone marrow donor. This sequence was found in a man younger than 35 in good health and CMV-seronegative. Specimen: PBMCs. The rearrangement joins TRBV6-5 to TRBJ2-7; TRBD1 matches at 9 bases. Here the CDR3 DNA reads TGTGCCAGCAGCCCTCCGACAGGGGGTGGAGGGGGGCAGTACTTC. Protein sequence: CASSPPTGGGGGQYF.